These T cell receptor beta chains were read from a single sample in a study of CD8 T cells in Susac syndrome. MiXCR, applied by TCRdb to the immunoSEQ multiplex PCR reads, yields one record per CDR3 protein. This sample has 95,000 or so distinct CDR3 sequences, with 80% to 95% found just once. Sample: CD8+ T cells from PBMCs. These receptors were collected from a human donor in good health. Both conserved end residues are part of each CDR3. Each record gives: clone size, V gene, J gene, D gene, CDR3 protein, CDR3 DNA. The D gene is left open where the match is weak. Size is stated for part of the rows, as once, few or many counts, or as a class when the clone is expanded.

NA	TRBV25-1	TRBJ2-3	NA	CASAKGNTQYF	TGTGCCAGCGCTAAAGGAAATACGCAGTATTTT
NA	TRBV5-5	TRBJ1-5	NA	CASSFVGQNQPQHF	TGTGCCAGCAGCTTCGTGGGGCAGAATCAGCCCCAGCATTTT
NA	TRBV24-1	TRBJ2-2	NA	CATSDAGELFF	TGTGCCACCAGTGATGCCGGGGAGCTGTTTTTT
NA	TRBV3-1	TRBJ1-4	NA	CASRRDSHLNEKLFF	TGTGCCAGCAGGCGCGACAGCCACCTTAATGAAAAACTGTTTTTT
NA	TRBV4-1	TRBJ1-4	NA	CASRDAGIEKLFF	TGCGCCAGCAGGGACGCAGGAATTGAAAAACTGTTTTTT
NA	TRBV5-5	TRBJ1-4	NA	CASSSPGAANEKLFF	TGTGCCAGCAGCTCCCCGGGGGCGGCTAATGAAAAACTGTTTTTT
NA	TRBV5-1	TRBJ2-3	TRBD2	CASSWTSGGTDTQYF	TGCGCCAGCAGCTGGACTAGCGGGGGCACAGATACGCAGTATTTT
NA	TRBV6-2/TRBV6-3	TRBJ2-6	NA	CASRGVGEAGANVLTF	TGTGCCAGCAGGGGAGTGGGGGAGGCTGGGGCCAACGTCCTGACTTTC
NA	TRBV14	TRBJ2-2	NA	CASSQRLGATGELFF	TGTGCCAGCAGCCAACGATTGGGGGCTACCGGGGAGCTGTTTTTT
NA	TRBV28	TRBJ1-2	NA	CASRSTSQVTSYGYTF	TGTGCCAGCAGATCAACCAGCCAGGTCACCTCCTATGGCTACACCTTC
NA	TRBV3-1	TRBJ2-5	NA	CASSQESGGLKTQYF	TGTGCCAGCAGCCAAGAGAGTGGGGGGCTAAAGACCCAGTACTTC
once	TRBV13	TRBJ2-1	NA	CASSLGILGHEQFF	TGTGCCAGCAGCTTGGGGATTCTAGGCCATGAGCAGTTCTTC
NA	TRBV5-1	TRBJ2-5	TRBD2	CASSLLPAGGPETQYF	TGCGCCAGCAGCCTCCTCCCAGCGGGGGGCCCGGAGACCCAGTACTTC
NA	TRBV7-9	TRBJ1-4	TRBD1	CASSLASDRADNEKLFF	TGTGCCAGCAGCTTAGCCAGCGACAGGGCTGATAATGAAAAACTGTTTTTT
NA	TRBV18	TRBJ1-1	NA	CASSPGVRSAENTEAFF	TGTGCCAGCTCACCGGGAGTACGTAGCGCCGAGAACACTGAAGCTTTCTTT
NA	TRBV5-1	TRBJ1-1	TRBD1	CASSLGRGRVGAFF	TGCGCCAGCAGCTTGGGCAGGGGGCGCGTCGGGGCTTTCTTT
NA	TRBV3-1	TRBJ1-1	NA	CASSQKKTGNTEAFF	TGTGCCAGCAGCCAAAAAAAAACGGGGAACACTGAAGCTTTCTTT
NA	TRBV5-4	TRBJ1-1	NA	CASSPSEGGGTEAFF	TGTGCCAGCAGCCCCTCAGAAGGGGGAGGCACTGAAGCTTTCTTT
NA	TRBV29-1	TRBJ2-1	NA	CSVERDYNEQFF	TGCAGCGTTGAAAGGGACTACAATGAGCAGTTCTTC
NA	TRBV3-1	TRBJ2-1	TRBD2	CASSPPGTRGDEQFF	TGTGCCAGCAGCCCCCCCGGGACTAGGGGGGATGAGCAGTTCTTC
NA	TRBV2	TRBJ2-3	NA	CASSVRGTTDTQYF	TGTGCCAGCAGTGTTCGAGGGACCACAGATACGCAGTATTTT
NA	TRBV9	TRBJ2-5	NA	CASSADAGAGETQYF	TGTGCCAGCAGCGCCGACGCAGGGGCAGGGGAGACCCAGTACTTC
NA	TRBV13	TRBJ1-1	TRBD1	CASSPSGTGNTEAFF	TGTGCCAGCAGCCCTAGTGGGACAGGGAACACTGAAGCTTTCTTT
NA	TRBV11-2	TRBJ2-7	TRBD2	CASSLSGETYEQYF	TGTGCCAGCAGCTTAAGCGGGGAAACCTACGAGCAGTACTTC
NA	TRBV2	TRBJ2-7	TRBD1	CASKTGENYEQYF	TGTGCCAGCAAGACAGGGGAAAACTACGAGCAGTACTTC
NA	TRBV27	TRBJ1-2	NA	CASSPTRRTYGYTF	TGTGCCAGCAGTCCAACTCGACGGACCTATGGCTACACCTTC
NA	TRBV28	TRBJ2-7	TRBD1	CASSGQVSWGEQYF	TGTGCCAGCAGTGGACAGGTCTCATGGGGGGAGCAGTACTTC
NA	TRBV5-6	TRBJ2-2	NA	CASSSGTEENTGELFF	TGTGCCAGCAGCTCCGGGACTGAAGAGAACACCGGGGAGCTGTTTTTT
NA	TRBV6-2/TRBV6-3	TRBJ1-1	NA	CASSYSDHGNTEAFF	TGTGCCAGCAGTTACTCGGACCACGGGAACACTGAAGCTTTCTTT
NA	TRBV29-1	TRBJ2-1	NA	CSVLESNEQFF	TGCAGCGTTTTGGAATCGAATGAGCAGTTCTTC
NA	TRBV2	TRBJ2-2	NA	CAGRSGGATGELFF	TGTGCCGGACGATCCGGGGGAGCAACCGGGGAGCTGTTTTTT
few	TRBV5-6	TRBJ2-7	NA	CASSLGRSYEQYF	TGTGCCAGCAGTCTGGGACGCTCCTACGAGCAGTACTTC
NA	TRBV12-3/TRBV12-4	TRBJ2-5	NA	CASSFLLAQETQYF	TGTGCCAGCAGTTTCCTTCTGGCCCAAGAGACCCAGTACTTC